The present T cell receptor (beta chain) was sequenced within a study of shared clonotypes between healthy human individuals. This CDR3 has 10 residues. Germline V gene lookup returns CDR1 MNHNS and CDR2 SASEGT. Trimming removed 11 bases from V and 6 bases from J, with 8 bases in between. Clones were read by immunoSEQ multiplex PCR, and TCRdb kept only the in-frame ones, dropping some. The table lists 2.3 million or so clones, about 92% of them singletons. Each sample came from a Caucasian adult donor living in Nashville, Tennessee. The chain is built from TRBV6-1 and TRBJ1-5; a weak D match, TRBD1 (5 bases). The receptor comes from a man aged 18 to 30 in good health. Some clones in this sample may be carry-over from other donors' samples. Sequencing input: naive CD4+ T cells from PBMCs. Subset indicated: CD45RA+ positively selected. This CDR3 is CAGGFQPQHF. CDR3 bases: TGTGCCGGGGGATTTCAGCCCCAGCATTTT.